This T cell receptor (beta chain) was identified during a study of blood T cell repertoires in COVID-19. Assay used: immunoSEQ multiplex PCR; TCRdb lists only in-frame clones, some missing. The table lists more than 150,000 clones, 84% of them singletons. From germline, CDR1 is SEHNR and CDR2 FQNEAQ (reference sequence). The length of the CDR3 is 15 residues. Between the trimmed V and J ends, which lost 6 bases and 2 bases, there was a span of 15 bases. The TCR was taken from a human donor in a cohort sampled during active COVID-19. Source material: peripheral blood. The V call is TRBV7-9, the J call TRBJ2-3; possibly TRBD1 for D (6 bases). CDR3 amino acids: CASSSGTSFTDTQYF. DNA for the CDR3: TGTGCCAGCAGTTCCGGGACATCCTTCACAGATACGCAGTATTTT.